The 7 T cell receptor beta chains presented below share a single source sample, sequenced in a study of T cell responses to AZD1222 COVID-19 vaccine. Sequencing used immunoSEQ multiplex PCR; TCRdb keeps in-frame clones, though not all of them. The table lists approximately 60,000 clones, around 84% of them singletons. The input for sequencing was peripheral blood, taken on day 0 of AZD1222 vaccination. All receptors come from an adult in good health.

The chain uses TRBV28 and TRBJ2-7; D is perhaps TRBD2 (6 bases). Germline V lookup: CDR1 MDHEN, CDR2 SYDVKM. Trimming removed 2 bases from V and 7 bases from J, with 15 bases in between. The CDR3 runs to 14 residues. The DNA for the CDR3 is TGTGCCAGCAGTTTAGGCCACGGGGCGGGGGAGCAGTACTTC. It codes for CASSLGHGAGEQYF. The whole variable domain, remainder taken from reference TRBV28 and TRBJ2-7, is DVKVTQSSRYLVKRTGEKVFLECVQDMDHENMFWYRQDPGLGLRLIYFSYDVKMKEKGDIPEGYSVSREKKERFSLILESASTNQTSMYLCASSLGHGAGEQYFGPGTRLTVT.

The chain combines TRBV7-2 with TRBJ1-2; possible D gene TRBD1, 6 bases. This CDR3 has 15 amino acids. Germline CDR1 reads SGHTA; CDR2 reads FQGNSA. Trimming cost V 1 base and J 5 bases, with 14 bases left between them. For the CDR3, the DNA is TGTGCCAGCAGCTTAGGGGGGCAGGGTGTGTATGGCTACACCTTC. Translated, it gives CASSLGGQGVYGYTF. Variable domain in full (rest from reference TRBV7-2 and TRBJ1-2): GAGVSQSPSNKVTEKGKDVELRCDPISGHTALYWYRQSLGQGLEFLIYFQGNSAPDKSGLPSDRFSAERTGGSVSTLTIQRTQQEDSAVYLCASSLGGQGVYGYTFGSGTRLTVV.

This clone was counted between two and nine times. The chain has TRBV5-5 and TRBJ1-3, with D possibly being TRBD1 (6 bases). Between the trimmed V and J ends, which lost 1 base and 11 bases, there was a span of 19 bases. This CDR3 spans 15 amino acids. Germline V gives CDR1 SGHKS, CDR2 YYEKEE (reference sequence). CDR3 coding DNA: TGTGCCAGCAGCTTGATCGCAGGGGTGAGAGGTGCCATATATTTT. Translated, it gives CASSLIAGVRGAIYF.

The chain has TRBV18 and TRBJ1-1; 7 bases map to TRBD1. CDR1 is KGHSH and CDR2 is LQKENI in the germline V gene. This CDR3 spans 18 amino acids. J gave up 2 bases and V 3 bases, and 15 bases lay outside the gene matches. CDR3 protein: CASSPARGRGGSNTEAFF. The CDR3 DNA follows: TGTGCCAGCTCACCCGCAAGGGGGCGAGGGGGATCCAACACTGAAGCTTTCTTT.

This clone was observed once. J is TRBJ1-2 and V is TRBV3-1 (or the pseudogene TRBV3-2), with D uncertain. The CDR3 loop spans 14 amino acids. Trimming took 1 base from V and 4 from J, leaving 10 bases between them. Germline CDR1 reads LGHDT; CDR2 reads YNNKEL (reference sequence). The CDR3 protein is CASSQGVEGYGYTF. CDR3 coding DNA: TGTGCCAGCAGCCAAGGTGTAGAGGGCTATGGCTACACCTTC.

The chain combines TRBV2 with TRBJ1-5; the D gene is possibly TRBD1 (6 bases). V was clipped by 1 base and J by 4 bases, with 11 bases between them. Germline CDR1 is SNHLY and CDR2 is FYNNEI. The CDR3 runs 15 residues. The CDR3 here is CASSEEGHQNQPQHF. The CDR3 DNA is TGTGCCAGCAGTGAAGAGGGACACCAAAATCAGCCCCAGCATTTT.

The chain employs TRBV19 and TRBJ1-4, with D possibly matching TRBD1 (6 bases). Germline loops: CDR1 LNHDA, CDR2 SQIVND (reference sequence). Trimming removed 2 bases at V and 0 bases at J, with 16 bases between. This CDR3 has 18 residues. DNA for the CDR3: TGTGCCAGTAGTATAAACGGGGGCCGGGTTTCAACTAATGAAAAACTGTTTTTT. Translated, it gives CASSINGGRVSTNEKLFF.